Presented here are 17 T cell receptor beta chains from one specimen sequenced in a study of shared clonotypes between healthy human individuals. Method: immunoSEQ multiplex PCR; TCRdb's copy keeps in-frame clones and lacks some. The sample lists 1.5 million to 2.5 million clones, about 95% occurring once. CD45RO-negative cells were positively selected for CCR7, leaving out terminally differentiated effector memory CD45RA+ cells. Input material: naive CD8+ T cells sorted from blood. The receptors stem from a man aged 18 to 29 in good health.

This chain connects TRBV9 to TRBJ2-7; TRBD2 matches 10 bases. The J segment lost 3 bases and the V segment lost 3 bases, leaving 6 bases of the junction unmatched. Germline V gene sequence: CDR1 SGDLS, CDR2 YYNGEE. The CDR3 sequence is 15 residues long. The CDR3 sequence: CASSEGLAIDYEQYF. CDR3 DNA sequence: TGTGCCAGCAGCGAGGGACTAGCGATAGACTACGAGCAGTACTTC.

V is TRBV6-1 and J is TRBJ2-4, with D perhaps being TRBD1 or TRBD2 (5 bases each). Between the trimmed V and J ends, which lost 4 bases and 5 bases, there was a span of 15 bases. The CDR3 consists of 15 residues. Germline assignment: CDR1 MNHNS and CDR2 SASEGT. CDR3 sequence reads: CASSAGWDLQNIQYF. The CDR3 DNA sequence: TGTGCCAGCAGTGCCGGGTGGGACCTCCAAAACATTCAGTACTTC.

The V call is TRBV7-3, the J call TRBJ2-1, with D perhaps given as TRBD1 or TRBD2 (5 bases each). CDR3 length equals 16 residues. V was clipped by 4 bases and J by 6 bases, with 19 bases between them. CDR1 is SGHTA, CDR2 FQGTGA, per germline. CDR3 protein: CASSSWTGTDANEQFF. The DNA for the CDR3 is TGTGCCAGCAGCTCCTGGACCGGGACGGACGCCAATGAGCAGTTCTTC.

This clone was picked up a small number of times. A read error may account for a junction end that differs from germline. The chain joins TRBV11-2 to TRBJ1-2; 7 bases are shared with TRBD1. The CDR3 is made up of 13 amino acids. The germline V gene has CDR1 SGHAT and CDR2 FQNNGV. CDR3 loop: CASSLGAGGPAFF. CDR3 nucleotides: TGTGCCAGCAGCTTAGGAGCAGGGGGGCCAGCCTTCTTC. The full variable domain, completed using reference TRBV11-2 and TRBJ1-2, is EAGVAQSPRYKIIEKRQSVAFWCNPISGHATLYWYQQILGQGPKLLIQFQNNGVVDDSQLPKDRFSAERLKGVDSTLKIQPAKLEDSAVYLCASSLGAGGPAFFGSGTRLTVV.

The chain employs TRBV6-1 and TRBJ2-2; D ambiguous. Germline V gene data show CDR1 as MNHNS and CDR2 as SASEGT. V gave up 6 bases and J gave up 3 bases, with 11 bases separating them. This CDR3 is 14 amino acids long. The CDR3 nucleotides read TGTGCCAGCAGCCGAACGGGCGACACCGGGGAGCTGTTTTTT. Translation: CASSRTGDTGELFF.

The chain employs TRBV19 and TRBJ2-1, with D possibly being TRBD1 or TRBD2 (5 bases each). Per germline, CDR1 LNHDA and CDR2 SQIVND (reference sequence). Trimming stripped 7 bases from V and 0 bases from J, with 19 bases between. CDR3 size: 17 residues. The CDR3 DNA sequence: TGTGCCAGTACCCAAGGCCCGGGGCGAAGCTCCTACAATGAGCAGTTCTTC. Amino acids: CASTQGPGRSSYNEQFF.

This chain joins TRBV5-1 and TRBJ1-1, with D unresolved. CDR1 SGHRS and CDR2 YFSETQ come from the germline V gene. V lost 0 bases and J lost 0, with 9 bases in between. The CDR3 extends over 15 amino acids. This CDR3 is CASSLGEYLNTEAFF. The CDR3 DNA follows: TGCGCCAGCAGCTTGGGAGAATACTTGAACACTGAAGCTTTCTTT.

Comments on this clone: This same CDR3 is encoded by further DNA sequences in the sample. The chain employs TRBV5-6 and TRBJ2-1; D is perhaps TRBD1 (5 bases). This CDR3 has 12 amino acids. The V end lost 1 base, the J end lost 8 bases, and 7 bases lay between the germline ends. Germline lookup yields CDR1 SGHDT and CDR2 YYEEEE. The CDR3 is CASSLQGYEQFF. For the CDR3, the DNA is TGTGCCAGCAGCTTGCAGGGTTATGAGCAGTTCTTC.

This chain links TRBV4-1 with TRBJ2-3; TRBD1 is a possible D gene (6 bases). Between the trimmed V and J ends, which lost 1 base and 2 bases, there was a span of 10 bases. The CDR3 is 15 amino acids. CDR1 and CDR2 from the germline V gene are MGHRA and YSYEKL. Written as DNA, the CDR3 is TGCGCCAGCAGCCAAGTGGGGGCCCTCACAGATACGCAGTATTTT. As protein: CASSQVGALTDTQYF.

Of note for this clone: Other nucleotide sequences from this sample produce the same CDR3. This chain connects TRBV9 to TRBJ2-3, with D tentatively TRBD2 (6 bases). This CDR3 contains 14 residues. V shed 0 bases and J shed 5 bases, with 10 bases lying between them. CDR1 is SGDLS and CDR2 is YYNGEE in the germline V gene. CDR3: CASSVGGSGDTQYF. CDR3 DNA: TGTGCCAGCAGCGTAGGGGGTAGCGGAGATACGCAGTATTTT.

The CDR3 nucleotides are TGTGCCAGCAGTTCCTCTGCGGGGCCGGCCTATGGCTACACCTTC. It encodes CASSSSAGPAYGYTF. The chain joins TRBV28 to TRBJ1-2; D might be TRBD1 (5 bases). The V gene lost 4 bases and the J gene lost 4 bases, with 16 bases spanning the gap. The germline V gene encodes CDR1 MDHEN and CDR2 SYDVKM. This CDR3 is 15 amino acids long.

The chain recombines TRBV30 with TRBJ1-1, with 7 bases aligning to TRBD1. From germline, CDR1 is GTSNPN and CDR2 SVGIG (reference sequence). Losses at the gene ends were 4 bases for V and 1 base for J; bases not matched to a gene: 6. The CDR3 has 14 amino acids. The CDR3 protein is CAWTLTGTNTEAFF. CDR3 coding DNA: TGTGCCTGGACCCTGACAGGGACGAACACTGAAGCTTTCTTT.

The genes are TRBV4-3 and TRBJ1-4; 9 nucleotides align to TRBD1. The CDR3 runs to 16 residues. The germline V gene encodes CDR1 LGHNA and CDR2 YSLEER. J was trimmed by 8 bases and V by 1 base; bases with no gene match: 8. CDR3 DNA sequence: TGCGCCAGCAGCCAAGCTCCGGGACAGGGAATGGAAAAACTGTTTTTT. It codes for CASSQAPGQGMEKLFF.

The chain combines TRBV4-3 with TRBJ2-7; D perhaps matches TRBD1 (6 bases). Germline assignment: CDR1 LGHNA and CDR2 YSLEER. The V end was cut by 3 bases, the J end by 0 bases, with 15 bases between. The CDR3 contains 16 residues. CDR3 protein: CASSHDPDSLSYEQYF. The CDR3 bases are TGCGCCAGCAGCCACGACCCGGACAGCCTCTCCTACGAGCAGTACTTC.

The chain couples TRBV6-5 to TRBJ1-1, with a tentative D call TRBD1 (5 bases). Germline V gives CDR1 MNHEY, CDR2 SVGAGI. The V gene lost 0 bases and the J gene lost 5 bases, with 16 bases spanning the gap. The CDR3 sequence is 16 residues long. The CDR3 here is CASSYSISPGTTEAFF. The CDR3 DNA reads as TGTGCCAGCAGTTACTCGATTTCGCCAGGGACTACTGAAGCTTTCTTT.

The V gene is TRBV5-1, the J gene TRBJ2-1; TRBD2 matches at 9 bases. With 7 bases clipped from V and 4 bases from J, the junction kept 6 bases outside the gene matches. Germline V gene lookup returns CDR1 SGHRS and CDR2 YFSETQ. This CDR3 spans 14 amino acids. The CDR3 nucleotides are TGCGCCAGCGGCAGACTAGCGGAATACAATGAGCAGTTCTTC. Protein sequence: CASGRLAEYNEQFF.

This chain joins TRBV7-9 and TRBJ2-3; 11 bases map to TRBD1. Looked up from germline, CDR1 is SEHNR and CDR2 is FQNEAQ (reference sequence). The CDR3 has 18 residues. V gave up 1 base and J gave up 4 bases; unmatched junction bases: 10. This chain's CDR3 is CASSLVGGQGVTPDTQYF. CDR3 coding DNA: TGTGCCAGCAGCTTAGTGGGGGGACAGGGGGTAACCCCAGATACGCAGTATTTT.